In this sample, the clone carrying this T cell receptor beta chain turned up once. This sample is drawn from a study of blood T cell repertoires in COVID-19. Overall study context: Whether acute or convalescent, the COVID-19 samples came from the United States, Italy and Spain. The cDNA or gDNA used as material had been derived from T cells, B-cell-depleted T cells, or PBMCs.

Germline loops: CDR1 SGHAT, CDR2 FQNNGV. The junction had 5 bases not matched to a gene; V was cut back by 3 bases and J by 0 bases. This CDR3 has 15 amino acids. As handled by the study authors: Scientists estimated how many nucleated cells there were by amplifying reference gene primers. Data came from immunoSEQ multiplex PCR; TCRdb stores just in-frame clones and leaves some out. V and J calls and clone size are as listed in that table; D and trimming were resolved from the DNA. The sample contains 200,000 to 300,000 clones, about 91% of which appear only once. Seattle's enrolled individuals joined amid active infection and were then monitored longitudinally.

Sequencing used peripheral blood. The chain recombines TRBV11-2 with TRBJ2-7; 7 bases agree with TRBD1. The TCR was taken from a person under 35 with COVID-19, enrolled during active disease. CDR3: CASSFLQGVSYEQYF. For the CDR3, the DNA is TGTGCCAGCAGCTTCCTGCAGGGGGTCTCCTACGAGCAGTACTTC.